This is a list of T cell receptor beta chains from one sample in a study of T-cell memory formation after mild COVID-19. TCRdb re-analysed the 5' RACE reads in MiXCR, keeping a single row per CDR3 protein. The table has some 210,000 distinct CDR3 sequences, 27% seen once. Material: PBMCs or a T cell subset sorted from them (not recorded which). The receptor source for this set is an adult woman who had mild COVID-19 (a few samples of this study predate the infection). Cell type and time point are not known. The CDR3 runs from the conserved cysteine through the conserved F or W. A D gene is named only where the DNA matches it firmly. Clone size is stated in some rows and not others, as once, few, many or a class when expanded.

clone_size,j_call,v_call,d_call,cdr3_aa,cdr3_nt
few,TRBJ1-1,TRBV5-1,-,CASSLSNTEAFF,TGCGCCAGCAGCTTATCGAACACTGAAGCTTTCTTT
few,TRBJ2-7,TRBV18,TRBD1,CASSPPGTGDTYEQYF,TGTGCCAGCTCACCCCCCGGGACAGGGGACACCTACGAGCAGTACTTC
-,TRBJ2-7,TRBV7-8,TRBD1,CASSSEQGLSYEQYF,TGTGCCAGCAGCTCCGAACAGGGGTTGTCCTACGAGCAGTACTTC
many,TRBJ2-2,TRBV5-1,-,CASSPQMRNTGELFF,TGCGCCAGCAGCCCGCAAATGCGGAACACCGGGGAGCTGTTTTTT
few,TRBJ2-7,TRBV5-1,-,CASYDGLSEQYF,TGCGCCAGCTATGATGGACTAAGCGAGCAGTACTTC
-,TRBJ1-2,TRBV6-6,-,CASTNPPGLGYTF,TGTGCCAGCACCAACCCTCCTGGCCTGGGCTACACCTTC
-,TRBJ2-4,TRBV5-1,TRBD2,CASSLGLAGALAKNIQYF,TGCGCCAGCAGCTTGGGACTAGCGGGGGCCCTAGCCAAAAACATTCAGTACTTC
-,TRBJ1-1,TRBV5-5,-,CASSPDNTMNTEAFF,TGTGCCAGCAGCCCGGACAATACAATGAACACTGAAGCTTTCTTT
-,TRBJ1-4,TRBV29-1,-,CSVEGDSREKLFF,TGCAGCGTTGAGGGGGACTCTCGTGAAAAACTGTTTTTT
few,TRBJ2-7,TRBV4-1,TRBD2,CASSLTSGSSYEQYF,TGCGCCAGCAGCCTGACTAGCGGGAGCTCTTACGAGCAGTACTTC
-,TRBJ2-7,TRBV7-9,-,CASSPRDGSSYEQYF,TGTGCCAGCAGCCCGCGGGACGGGAGCTCCTACGAGCAGTACTTC
many,TRBJ2-5,TRBV7-6,TRBD1,CASSLGQGQTQYF,TGTGCCAGCAGCTTAGGACAGGGCCAGACCCAGTACTTC
-,TRBJ2-7,TRBV9,TRBD2,CASSVGGGGEQYF,TGTGCCAGCAGCGTAGGGGGCGGGGGCGAGCAGTACTTC
-,TRBJ2-7,TRBV19,TRBD1,CASSTDRGYEQYF,TGTGCCAGTAGTACGGACAGGGGCTACGAGCAGTACTTC
-,TRBJ2-3,TRBV29-1,-,CSASKDTQYF,TGCAGCGCAAGTAAAGATACGCAGTATTTT
-,TRBJ2-3,TRBV6-4,TRBD1,CASSDRQGGEADTQYF,TGTGCCAGCAGTGACCGACAGGGGGGAGAGGCAGATACGCAGTATTTT
-,TRBJ2-3,TRBV7-2,-,CASSSGSSVDTQYF,TGTGCCAGCAGCTCCGGGAGTTCCGTGGATACGCAGTATTTT
-,TRBJ2-4,TRBV15,TRBD1,CATSPTGTGKNIQYF,TGTGCCACCAGCCCGACGGGGACAGGGAAAAACATTCAGTACTTC
few,TRBJ2-7,TRBV15,TRBD1,CATSRPDRGGYEQYF,TGTGCCACCAGCAGACCCGACAGGGGCGGCTACGAGCAGTACTTC
-,TRBJ2-5,TRBV5-1,-,CASSLEVGASVTETQYF,TGCGCCAGCAGCTTGGAAGTCGGGGCTAGCGTTACGGAGACCCAGTACTTC
-,TRBJ2-3,TRBV7-9,TRBD2,CASSYTTSGDSTDTQYF,TGTGCCAGCAGCTACACGACTAGCGGGGATTCTACAGATACGCAGTATTTT
few,TRBJ1-5,TRBV12-3/TRBV12-4,TRBD1,CASSFGTGAQHF,TGTGCCAGCAGTTTCGGGACAGGGGCCCAGCATTTT
few,TRBJ2-7,TRBV18,-,CASSPTRSSYEQYF,TGTGCCAGCTCACCGACTAGATCCTCCTACGAGCAGTACTTC
few,TRBJ1-1,TRBV19,-,CASSPAANTEAFF,TGTGCCAGTAGTCCCGCAGCGAACACTGAAGCTTTCTTT
-,TRBJ2-3,TRBV9,-,CASSVLTGYGTDTQYF,TGTGCCAGCAGCGTATTAACGGGATACGGCACAGATACGCAGTATTTT
few,TRBJ1-3,TRBV5-5,-,CASSYGTFASGNTIYF,TGTGCCAGCAGCTACGGGACATTTGCTTCTGGAAACACCATATATTTT
few,TRBJ1-5,TRBV18,-,CASSPGGHSSNQPQHF,TGTGCCAGCTCACCCGGGGGCCATTCTAGCAATCAGCCCCAGCATTTT
-,TRBJ2-1,TRBV20-1,-,CSAGGDSRLGEQFF,TGCAGTGCGGGCGGAGACAGCCGTTTGGGTGAGCAGTTCTTC
-,TRBJ1-1,TRBV2,-,CASAGVGNTEAFF,TGTGCCAGCGCAGGGGTAGGGAACACTGAAGCTTTCTTT
few,TRBJ2-3,TRBV12-3/TRBV12-4,-,CASSLDIGTQYF,TGTGCCAGCAGCCTGGACATTGGTACGCAGTATTTT
few,TRBJ2-3,TRBV4-1,-,CASADGARVADTQYF,TGCGCCAGCGCGGATGGAGCTAGAGTCGCAGATACGCAGTATTTT
-,TRBJ1-5,TRBV11-1,-,CASSSGASNQPQHF,TGTGCCAGCAGCTCAGGGGCGAGCAATCAGCCCCAGCATTTT
-,TRBJ2-3,TRBV7-9,-,CASGRVSDTQYF,TGTGCCAGCGGACGAGTCTCAGATACGCAGTATTTT
-,TRBJ1-1,TRBV29-1,-,CSVQARGSVNTEAFF,TGCAGCGTCCAAGCGAGGGGGTCAGTGAACACTGAAGCTTTCTTT
-,TRBJ1-1,TRBV9,-,CASSVRRSKVNTEAFF,TGTGCCAGCAGCGTAAGGAGGTCAAAAGTCAACACTGAAGCTTTCTTT
-,TRBJ2-5,TRBV27,TRBD2,CASSSPGLAGEQETQYF,TGTGCCAGCAGTTCCCCGGGACTAGCGGGAGAGCAAGAGACCCAGTACTTC
few,TRBJ2-7,TRBV5-1,-,CASSALVTGSHEQYF,TGCGCCAGCAGCGCCTTGGTCACAGGGTCGCACGAGCAGTACTTC
-,TRBJ1-1,TRBV7-3,-,CASSRLGGTEAFF,TGTGCCAGCAGCCGCCTAGGGGGCACTGAAGCTTTCTTT
-,TRBJ2-5,TRBV20-1,TRBD1,CSARDGTGRETQYF,TGCAGTGCTAGAGACGGGACAGGGCGTGAGACCCAGTACTTC
-,TRBJ1-2,TRBV11-2,-,CASRQLPWVYTF,TGTGCCAGCAGACAACTGCCGTGGGTTTACACCTTC
few,TRBJ2-1,TRBV18,-,CASSPGVREQFF,TGTGCCAGCTCACCAGGGGTCCGGGAGCAGTTCTTC
-,TRBJ1-1,TRBV29-1,-,CSVGRFEAFF,TGCAGCGTCGGCCGGTTTGAAGCTTTCTTT
-,TRBJ2-7,TRBV20-1,TRBD2,CSATRTSGGASYEQYF,TGCAGTGCTACTCGGACTAGCGGGGGAGCCTCCTACGAGCAGTACTTC
once,TRBJ2-3,TRBV4-1,TRBD2,CASSPLAGGSSTDTQYF,TGCGCCAGCAGTCCACTAGCGGGAGGCTCTAGCACAGATACGCAGTATTTT
-,TRBJ2-5,TRBV24-1,TRBD2,CATSLGSAGEVGETQYF,TGTGCCACCAGTCTCGGGTCGGCGGGAGAAGTCGGGGAGACCCAGTACTTC
-,TRBJ2-5,TRBV6-5,-,CASRRLEVQETQYF,TGTGCCAGCAGACGACTCGAGGTCCAAGAGACCCAGTACTTC
few,TRBJ2-7,TRBV7-9,-,CASSRLEGLVEQYF,TGTGCCAGCAGCCGGTTGGAGGGTCTGGTCGAGCAGTACTTC
-,TRBJ1-1,TRBV6-5,-,CASSIRGNTEAFF,TGTGCCAGCAGCATCCGGGGAAACACTGAAGCTTTCTTT
-,TRBJ2-1,TRBV7-9,-,CASSRTYNEQFF,TGTGCCAGCAGCAGAACTTACAATGAGCAGTTCTTC
few,TRBJ1-1,TRBV12-3/TRBV12-4,-,CASIRENTEAFF,TGTGCCAGCATCCGAGAGAACACTGAAGCTTTCTTT
-,TRBJ1-2,TRBV24-1,-,CATSDTRRGDYYGYTF,TGTGCCACCAGTGACACGCGGCGGGGCGACTACTATGGCTACACCTTC